A selection of T cell receptor beta chains follows, all from one sample in a study of cytomegalovirus exposure and HLA in healthy donors. Only in-frame clones appear in the TCRdb table, and some are missing; sequencing was by immunoSEQ multiplex PCR. Of approximately 150,000 clones in the sample, roughly 79% were seen once. The sequenced sample was PBMCs. The receptor set was obtained from a woman aged 18-29 years in good health and CMV-seronegative. The CDR3 runs from the conserved cysteine through the conserved F or W. The order of the fields is J gene, D gene, clone size, V gene, CDR3 DNA, CDR3 protein. The D gene is left open where the match is weak. The size entry is marked missing in some rows and otherwise reads once, few, many or a size class.

>TRBJ1-5|.|few|TRBV5-5
TGTGCCAGCTCCCGTGAGGTCGGGGAAAATCAGCCCCAGCATTTT
CASSREVGENQPQHF
>TRBJ2-5|TRBD2|.|TRBV13
TGTGCCAGCAGCTCCGGAGCGGGAGGGGAGACCCAGTACTTC
CASSSGAGGETQYF
>TRBJ2-2|.|.|TRBV6-1
TGTGCCAGCAGTGATGGTGGGCCTGGCACCGGGGAGCTGTTTTTT
CASSDGGPGTGELFF
>TRBJ1-3|TRBD1|.|TRBV7-9
TGTGCCAGCAGCTCGGCGGACAGGGGTGTCTCTGGAAACACCATATATTTT
CASSSADRGVSGNTIYF
>TRBJ2-2|.|.|TRBV4-1
TGCGCCAGCAGCCAAGATAGGACAACCGGGGAGCTGTTTTTT
CASSQDRTTGELFF
>TRBJ2-1|.|.|TRBV6-1
TGTGCCAGCAGTGTTGAACTACGCAATGAGCAGTTCTTC
CASSVELRNEQFF
>TRBJ2-7|TRBD2|.|TRBV29-1
TGCAGCGTTGAGAGGGGGGGAGCGGGAGCCGGAGAGCAGTACTTC
CSVERGGAGAGEQYF
>TRBJ2-7|.|.|TRBV6-8
TGTGCCAGCAGTTGGTCCGGGTCGGGAGCCCTCTCCTACGAGCAGTACTTC
CASSWSGSGALSYEQYF
>TRBJ2-5|TRBD1|.|TRBV10-3
TGTGCCATCAGTGAAGCAGGGGGTTCCGCAGAGACCCAGTACTTC
CAISEAGGSAETQYF
>TRBJ1-2|.|once|TRBV6-5
TGTGCCAGTAGACTTTCAGCGGGCGAGATTTATGGCTACACCTTC
CASRLSAGEIYGYTF
>TRBJ2-7|TRBD1|once|TRBV30
TGTGCCTGGAGTGTGCTGGGACAGGGAGACGAGCAGTACTTC
CAWSVLGQGDEQYF
>TRBJ1-2|.|.|TRBV6-1
TGTGCCAGCAGTGATTTTTCAGGGATGAACTCTTCTTATGGCTACACCTTC
CASSDFSGMNSSYGYTF
>TRBJ2-2|TRBD2|.|TRBV6-6
TGTGCCAGCAGTTACACTAGCGGGGGCACCGGGGAGCTGTTTTTT
CASSYTSGGTGELFF
>TRBJ1-5|TRBD1|few|TRBV19
TGTGCCAGTACCACGGACAGGGCGGCTGGTCAGCCCCAGCATTTT
CASTTDRAAGQPQHF
>TRBJ2-2|.|.|TRBV7-9
TGTGCCAGCAGCTTAGTAGCATCCGCCGGCGGGGAGCTGTTTTTT
CASSLVASAGGELFF
>TRBJ1-1|TRBD1|.|TRBV11-2
TGTGCCAGCAGCCCCCGACAGGGGGAGCGTCCTGAAGCTTTCTTT
CASSPRQGERPEAFF
>TRBJ1-2|.|.|TRBV6-5
TGTGCCACTCTCACAGGGTATGGCTACACCTTC
CATLTGYGYTF
>TRBJ1-1|.|.|TRBV20-1
TGCAGTGCTAGGCCGACAGCAACGGCTTTCTTT
CSARPTATAFF
>TRBJ2-3|TRBD1|.|TRBV10-3
TGTGCCATCAGATATCCGGGACAGGGAAAAGGAGATACGCAGTATTTT
CAIRYPGQGKGDTQYF
>TRBJ1-5|TRBD1|.|TRBV2
TGTGCCAGCAGGGGACAGGGAGGGAGCAATCAGCCCCAGCATTTT
CASRGQGGSNQPQHF
>TRBJ2-7|.|.|TRBV29-1
TGCAGCGTTGGAGCGCAGCGCTCCTACGAGCAGTACTTC
CSVGAQRSYEQYF
>TRBJ2-7|TRBD1|.|TRBV29-1
TGCAGCGTGGGGACAGGGAGAACCTACGAGCAGTACTTC
CSVGTGRTYEQYF
>TRBJ1-2|TRBD1|.|TRBV2
TGTGCCAGCAGTCCCCATCACCGGACAGGGGGTTCCTATGGCTACACCTTC
CASSPHHRTGGSYGYTF
>TRBJ2-2|.|.|TRBV15
TGTGCCACCAGCAGAGGCATAGCGGAGAACACCGGGGAGCTGTTTTTT
CATSRGIAENTGELFF
>TRBJ2-7|TRBD2|.|TRBV5-1
TGCGCCAGCCGACACCCCGGGACTAGCGGACCCCTGAGCTCCTACGAGCAGTACTTC
CASRHPGTSGPLSSYEQYF
>TRBJ2-3|.|.|TRBV6-5
TGTGCCGCTGGACAGCGCACAGATACGCAGTATTTT
CAAGQRTDTQYF
>TRBJ2-1|TRBD1|.|TRBV9
TGTGCCAGCAGCGCCTCAAGACAGGGAATCAATGAGCAGTTCTTC
CASSASRQGINEQFF
>TRBJ2-7|TRBD1|.|TRBV19
TGTGCCAGTACCGCATCCCCGGGACAGGCTTACGAGCAGTACTTC
CASTASPGQAYEQYF
>TRBJ2-7|TRBD2|.|TRBV5-1
TGCGCCAGCAGCTTGGGGCTAGCGGGAGAATACGAGCAGTACTTC
CASSLGLAGEYEQYF
>TRBJ2-1|TRBD2|.|TRBV7-8
TGTGCCAGCAGCTTAAGGCGGCTAGCGGGAGGAGATGAGCAGTTCTTC
CASSLRRLAGGDEQFF
>TRBJ1-3|TRBD1|few|TRBV4-2
TGTGCCAGCAGCTCGCAGGGGGACGGAAACACCATATATTTT
CASSSQGDGNTIYF
>TRBJ1-3|TRBD1|.|TRBV30
TGTGCCTGGGGACAGGGGGCTGGAAACACCATATATTTT
CAWGQGAGNTIYF
>TRBJ2-1|TRBD2|.|TRBV5-1
TGCGCCAGCAGCGACACTAGCGGGTCCTCCGAGCAGTTCTTC
CASSDTSGSSEQFF